Presented here are 12 T cell receptor beta chains from one specimen sequenced in a study of post-analysis software for immune sequencing data. Study results and limitations: Roughly 5 TRBV segments (TRBV5-6, TRBV5-1 and TRBV20-1 among them) occurred more frequently in patients than in controls.

Presence of unique molecular identifiers characterized the TCR beta cDNA libraries. MiXCR was run by TCRdb on the PCR reads, yielding one entry per CDR3 protein. The table lists hundreds of thousands of distinct CDR3 sequences, 25% to 30% of them singletons, with around 0.56% in the top ten. These receptors lack a known antigen. Sequences were obtained from blood. Source of these receptors: a girl between 10 and 17 years old with multiple sclerosis.

A few counts support this clonotype. The chain links TRBV10-3 to TRBJ1-6; D is unclear. The V and J ends lost 10 bases and 5 bases respectively, with 18 bases between them. There are 15 residues in the CDR3. From germline, CDR1 is ENHRY and CDR2 SYGVKD. The DNA of the CDR3 is TGTGCCACCGGTAAGGCCAGACGAGATAATTCACCCCTCCACTTT. As protein: CATGKARRDNSPLHF.

Only a few counts were recorded for this clonotype. The chain uses TRBV7-2 and TRBJ2-3; 7 nucleotides match TRBD1. The CDR3 totals 14 residues. Germline lookup yields CDR1 SGHTA and CDR2 FQGNSA. J gave up 6 bases and V 7 bases, and 10 bases lay outside the gene matches. The CDR3 DNA reads as TGTGCCAGCACCCGCTTAGGGGGCTCCGATACGCAGTATTTT. This codes for CASTRLGGSDTQYF.

The chain is built from TRBV20-1 and TRBJ2-1; D is perhaps TRBD1 or TRBD2 (6 bases each). The CDR3 sequence is 12 residues long. Trimming pared 5 bases from V and 4 bases from J, leaving 9 bases between. The germline CDR1 and CDR2 sequences are DFQATT and SNEGSKA (reference sequence). The CDR3 sequence is CSASGAYNEQFF. The CDR3 nucleotides read TGCAGTGCTTCGGGGGCTTACAATGAGCAGTTCTTC.

In DNA, the CDR3 is TGCGCCAGCAGCAAGGGACAGCAAGCTAACTATGGCTACACCTTC. This encodes CASSKGQQANYGYTF. The chain carries TRBV5-1 and TRBJ1-2; the match to TRBD1 covers 7 bases. This CDR3 is built from 15 residues. V trimming: 4 bases; J trimming: 0 bases; junction bases outside the gene matches: 6. Germline V lookup: CDR1 SGHRS, CDR2 YFSETQ.

CDR3 amino acids: CASSPGGADNQPQHF. The CDR3 DNA follows: TGTGCCAGCTCACCGGGGGGGGCGGACAATCAGCCCCAGCATTTT. V usage is TRBV18 and J usage is TRBJ1-5; D might be TRBD1 (6 bases). The CDR3 contains 15 residues. Germline V lookup: CDR1 KGHSH, CDR2 LQKENI. V was trimmed by 3 bases and J by 3 bases, leaving 12 bases between them.

This clonotype came up a few times. The chain is built from TRBV29-1 and TRBJ1-2, with TRBD1 matching over 9 bases. Germline V CDR1 and CDR2: SQVTM, ANQGSEA. The CDR3 totals 14 residues. With V trimmed by 8 bases and J by 4 bases, 11 bases remained unmatched. The CDR3 sequence is CSTEGGQGFYGYTF. The CDR3 DNA reads TGCAGCACCGAAGGGGGACAGGGTTTCTATGGCTACACCTTC.

This clonotype appeared a few times. V usage is TRBV6-1 and J usage is TRBJ1-1, with D possibly TRBD1 on 5 matching bases. The CDR3 sequence is 14 residues long. Germline V gene sequence: CDR1 MNHNS, CDR2 SASEGT. The V gene lost 6 bases and the J gene lost 4 bases, with 15 bases spanning the gap. The CDR3 loop is CASSQRVGVTEAFF. The CDR3 DNA reads TGTGCCAGCAGCCAAAGGGTGGGGGTCACTGAAGCTTTCTTT.

Only a few counts were recorded for this clonotype. The chain recombines TRBV11-2 with TRBJ2-1; a possible D gene is TRBD2 (6 bases). Trimming removed 4 bases at V and 4 bases at J, with 14 bases between. This CDR3 has 15 residues. Germline CDR1 is SGHAT and CDR2 is FQNNGV. The CDR3 DNA reads TGTGCCAGCAGCTACGACTTTAGCGGATACAATGAGCAGTTCTTC. It translates to CASSYDFSGYNEQFF.

The chain couples TRBV15 to TRBJ1-5, with a weak D call TRBD1 (6 bases). The CDR3 loop spans 15 amino acids. CDR1 and CDR2 (germline): LNHNV, YYDKDF (reference sequence). Trimming pared 0 bases from V and 5 bases from J, leaving 11 bases between. In DNA, the CDR3 is TGTGCCACCAGCAGAGAGGGGGGCAACTATCAGCCCCAGCATTTT. As protein: CATSREGGNYQPQHF.

The chain employs TRBV28 and TRBJ2-3; TRBD1 matches 9 bases. V gave up 5 bases and J gave up 2 bases; unmatched junction bases: 8. Germline V lookup: CDR1 MDHEN, CDR2 SYDVKM. CDR3 length: 16 residues. CDR3 region: CASSLLDRGLTDTQYF. The DNA for the CDR3 is TGTGCCAGCAGTCTCTTGGACAGGGGCCTCACAGATACGCAGTATTTT. Full variable domain (outside the CDR3, taken from reference TRBV28 and TRBJ2-3): DVKVTQSSRYLVKRTGEKVFLECVQDMDHENMFWYRQDPGLGLRLIYFSYDVKMKEKGDIPEGYSVSREKKERFSLILESASTNQTSMYLCASSLLDRGLTDTQYFGPGTRLTVL.

This clonotype was seen a handful of times. The chain joins TRBV6-6 to TRBJ2-1; 10 nucleotides line up with TRBD2. The CDR3 is 15 amino acids. The junction had 6 bases not matched to a gene; V was cut back by 2 bases and J by 8 bases. The V gene's germline CDR1 is MNHNY and CDR2 SVGAGI (reference sequence). CDR3 in DNA: TGTGCCAGCAGTTACCAGAGCGGGAGGGGTCATGAGCAGTTCTTC. Protein sequence: CASSYQSGRGHEQFF.

For the CDR3, the DNA is TGCAGCGTTGAAGATCCAACTAGCGGGAGCTCCTACGAGCAGTACTTC. Translation gives CSVEDPTSGSSYEQYF. The chain couples TRBV29-1 to TRBJ2-7; 11 bases are a match to TRBD2. Germline V lookup: CDR1 SQVTM, CDR2 ANQGSEA. The V gene end was trimmed by 0 bases and the J gene end by 0 bases; junction bases not matched to a gene: 4. The CDR3 covers 16 residues.